Following are 10 T cell receptor beta chains from one sample sequenced in a study of T cell changes during pregnancy in multiple sclerosis. Sequencing was performed with immunoSEQ multiplex PCR; in TCRdb, only in-frame clones are kept and a portion is missing. The sample has some 100,000 clones; 92% are singletons. Sequencing used peripheral blood, obtained after pregnancy. Receptors originate from a female donor with multiple sclerosis, enrolled in a pregnancy study.

This chain uses TRBV7-2 with TRBJ1-2; D gene uncertain. The CDR3 is made up of 16 amino acids. Trimming removed 1 base from V and 8 bases from J, with 20 bases in between. Germline-derived CDR1 and CDR2 are SGHTA and FQGNSA. The CDR3 DNA is TGTGCCAGCAGCTTAGGATTAAGCGGAACCGGGCGAGGCTACACCTTC. It is translated as CASSLGLSGTGRGYTF.

The chain recombines TRBV19 with TRBJ2-1; possibly TRBD2 for D (6 bases). Germline CDR1 LNHDA, CDR2 SQIVND (reference sequence). The CDR3 covers 12 residues. V lost 4 bases and J lost 8, with 9 bases in between. CDR3 amino acids: CASSNAGHEQFF. DNA of the CDR3: TGTGCCAGTAGTAATGCGGGACATGAGCAGTTCTTC. Full variable domain (outside the CDR3, taken from reference TRBV19 and TRBJ2-1): DGGITQSPKYLFRKEGQNVTLSCEQNLNHDAMYWYRQDPGQGLRLIYYSQIVNDFQKGDIAEGYSVSREKKESFPLTVTSAQKNPTAFYLCASSNAGHEQFFGPGTRLTVL.

The rearrangement joins TRBV7-6 to TRBJ2-7, with D unclear. CDR3 size: 13 residues. Trimming cost V 2 bases and J 0 bases, with 5 bases left between them. Germline V gene data show CDR1 as SGHVS and CDR2 as FNYEAQ. CDR3 sequence (DNA): TGTGCCAGCAGCTTATCGTCCTCCTACGAGCAGTACTTC. Its translation is CASSLSSSYEQYF. Full variable domain (rest looked up from reference TRBV7-6 and TRBJ2-7): GAGVSQSPRYKVTKRGQDVALRCDPISGHVSLYWYRQALGQGPEFLTYFNYEAQQDKSGLPNDRFSAERPEGSISTLTIQRTEQRDSAMYRCASSLSSSYEQYFGPGTRLTVT.

This chain joins TRBV5-1 and TRBJ2-1, with a weak D call TRBD1 (6 bases). The germline CDR1 and CDR2 sequences are SGHRS and YFSETQ. V lost 6 bases, J lost 6 bases, and 13 bases lay in between. CDR3 size: 13 residues. The CDR3 DNA follows: TGCGCCAGCAACCCGGACAGAACCAATGAGCAGTTCTTC. It yields the protein CASNPDRTNEQFF.

Points on this clone: Its ends do not fully match the called genes, so a read error is possible. The chain joins TRBV6-6 to TRBJ2-7, with 12 bases fitting TRBD2. Germline V gene lookup returns CDR1 MNHNY and CDR2 SVGAGI (reference sequence). The CDR3 totals 13 residues. CDR3 loop: CASSVWTSGDTVF. CDR3 coding DNA: TGTGCCAGCAGTGTATGGACTAGCGGGGATACGGTCTTC.

V and J are TRBV9 and TRBJ1-6; D may be TRBD1 (5 bases). V lost 3 bases, J lost 10 bases, and 14 bases lay in between. CDR1 is SGDLS, CDR2 YYNGEE, per germline. The CDR3 has 14 amino acids. The chain's CDR3 is CASSGRGEDSPLHF. DNA of the CDR3: TGTGCCAGCAGCGGCCGGGGGGAAGACTCACCCCTCCACTTT.

The chain links TRBV30 to TRBJ2-3, with unresolved D. Trimming left V 0 bases short and J 11 bases short, with 9 bases between. The CDR3 has 11 residues. Germline CDR1 and CDR2: GTSNPN and SVGIG (reference sequence). In DNA, the CDR3 is TGTGCCTGGAGTGTACTTATGTGGCAGTATTTT. Protein: CAWSVLMWQYF.

The chain links TRBV29-1 to TRBJ1-3; TRBD1 aligns across 9 bases. The germline CDR1 and CDR2 sequences are SQVTM and ANQGSEA. With 6 bases clipped from V and 3 bases from J, the junction kept 3 bases outside the gene matches. The CDR3 is 13 residues long. CDR3 coding DNA: TGCAGCGTGGGGACAGGGTTTGGAAACACCATATATTTT. This codes for CSVGTGFGNTIYF.

Regarding this clone: Other DNA sequences in this specimen translate into the identical CDR3. The CDR3 here is CASSPRGDTQYF. The CDR3 DNA sequence: TGTGCCAGCAGCCCGAGGGGGGATACGCAGTATTTT. The J gene is TRBJ2-3, the V gene TRBV9; weak D call: TRBD1 (6 bases). The CDR3 consists of 12 residues. Trimming took off 4 bases at V and 6 bases at J, with 9 bases between the two ends. The V gene's germline CDR1 is SGDLS and CDR2 YYNGEE.

The chain recombines TRBV7-9 with TRBJ2-7; the D gene is possibly TRBD1 (5 bases). Germline V gives CDR1 SEHNR, CDR2 FQNEAQ (reference sequence). This CDR3 is 14 amino acids long. Trimming took off 3 bases at V and 0 bases at J, with 9 bases between the two ends. For the CDR3, the DNA is TGTGCCAGCAGCTTTCAGGGTAGCTCCTACGAGCAGTACTTC. The encoded protein is CASSFQGSSYEQYF. Supplemented by reference TRBV7-9 and TRBJ2-7, the full variable domain reads DTGVSQNPRHKITKRGQNVTFRCDPISEHNRLYWYRQTLGQGPEFLTYFQNEAQLEKSRLLSDRFSAERPKGSFSTLEIQRTEQGDSAMYLCASSFQGSSYEQYFGPGTRLTVT.